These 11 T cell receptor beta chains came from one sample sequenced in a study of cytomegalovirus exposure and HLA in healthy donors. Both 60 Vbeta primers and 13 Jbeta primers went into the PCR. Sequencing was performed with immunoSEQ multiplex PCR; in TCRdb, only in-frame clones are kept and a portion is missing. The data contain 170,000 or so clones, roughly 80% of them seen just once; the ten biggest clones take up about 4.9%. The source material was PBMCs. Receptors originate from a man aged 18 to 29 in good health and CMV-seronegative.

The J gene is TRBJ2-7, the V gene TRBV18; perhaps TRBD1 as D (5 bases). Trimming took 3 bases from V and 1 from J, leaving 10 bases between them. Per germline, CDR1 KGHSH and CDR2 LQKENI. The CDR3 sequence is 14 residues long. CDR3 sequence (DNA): TGTGCCAGCTCACCCCCTGACAGATCCTACGAGCAGTACTTC. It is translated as CASSPPDRSYEQYF.

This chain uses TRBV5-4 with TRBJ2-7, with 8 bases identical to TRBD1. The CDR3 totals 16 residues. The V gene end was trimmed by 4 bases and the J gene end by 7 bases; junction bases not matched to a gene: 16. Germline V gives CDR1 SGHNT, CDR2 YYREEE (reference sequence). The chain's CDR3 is CASSPDRGGSSKEQYF. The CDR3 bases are TGTGCCAGCAGCCCCGACAGGGGTGGGAGTTCGAAGGAGCAGTACTTC. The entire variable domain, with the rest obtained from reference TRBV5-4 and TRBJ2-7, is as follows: ETGVTQSPTHLIKTRGQQVTLRCSSQSGHNTVSWYQQALGQGPQFIFQYYREEENGRGNFPPRFSGLQFPNYSSELNVNALELDDSALYLCASSPDRGGSSKEQYFGPGTRLTVT.

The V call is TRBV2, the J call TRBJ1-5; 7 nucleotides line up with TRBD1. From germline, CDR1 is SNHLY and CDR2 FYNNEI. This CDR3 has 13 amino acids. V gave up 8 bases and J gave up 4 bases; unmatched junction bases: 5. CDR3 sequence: CASRYRGNQPQHF. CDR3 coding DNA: TGTGCCAGCCGTTACAGGGGAAATCAGCCCCAGCATTTT.

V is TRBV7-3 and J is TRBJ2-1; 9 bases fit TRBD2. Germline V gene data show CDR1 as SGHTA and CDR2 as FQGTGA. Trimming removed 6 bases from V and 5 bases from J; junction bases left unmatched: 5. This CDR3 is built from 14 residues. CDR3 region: CASRIAGDNNEQFF. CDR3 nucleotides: TGTGCCAGCAGGATAGCGGGAGACAACAATGAGCAGTTCTTC. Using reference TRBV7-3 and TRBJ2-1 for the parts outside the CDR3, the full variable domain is GAGVSQTPSNKVTEKGKYVELRCDPISGHTALYWYRQSLGQGPEFLIYFQGTGAADDSGLPNDRFFAVRPEGSVSTLKIQRTERGDSAVYLCASRIAGDNNEQFFGPGTRLTVL.

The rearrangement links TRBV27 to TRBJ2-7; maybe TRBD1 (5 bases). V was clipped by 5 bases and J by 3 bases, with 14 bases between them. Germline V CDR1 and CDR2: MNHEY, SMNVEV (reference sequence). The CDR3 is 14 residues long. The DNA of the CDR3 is TGTGCCAGCAGTGTGTCAGGGCGATTCTACGAGCAGTACTTC. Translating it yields CASSVSGRFYEQYF.

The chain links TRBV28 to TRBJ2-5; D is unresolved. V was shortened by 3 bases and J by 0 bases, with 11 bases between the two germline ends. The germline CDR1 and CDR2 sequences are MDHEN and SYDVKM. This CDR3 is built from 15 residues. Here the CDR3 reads CASSFVWRNQETQYF. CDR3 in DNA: TGTGCCAGCAGTTTTGTTTGGCGGAACCAAGAGACCCAGTACTTC.

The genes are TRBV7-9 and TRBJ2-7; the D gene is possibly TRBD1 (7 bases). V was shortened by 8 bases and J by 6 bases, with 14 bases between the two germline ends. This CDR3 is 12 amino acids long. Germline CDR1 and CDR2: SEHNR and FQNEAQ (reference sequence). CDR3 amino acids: CASGTVGGEQYF. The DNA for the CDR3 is TGTGCCAGCGGGACAGTGGGAGGCGAGCAGTACTTC.

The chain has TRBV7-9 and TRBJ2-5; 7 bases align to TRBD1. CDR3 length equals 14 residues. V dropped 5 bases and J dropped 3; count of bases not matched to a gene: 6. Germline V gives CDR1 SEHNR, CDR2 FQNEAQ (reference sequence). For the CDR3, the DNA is TGTGCCAGCAGCCACGGACAGGTTAAAGAGACCCAGTACTTC. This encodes CASSHGQVKETQYF.

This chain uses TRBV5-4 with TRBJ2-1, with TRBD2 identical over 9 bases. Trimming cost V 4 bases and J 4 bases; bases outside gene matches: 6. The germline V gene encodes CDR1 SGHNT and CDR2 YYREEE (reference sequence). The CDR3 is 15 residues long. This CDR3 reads CASSRSGSPYNEQFF. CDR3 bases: TGTGCCAGCAGCCGTAGCGGGAGTCCGTACAATGAGCAGTTCTTC. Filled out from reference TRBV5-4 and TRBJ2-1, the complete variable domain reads ETGVTQSPTHLIKTRGQQVTLRCSSQSGHNTVSWYQQALGQGPQFIFQYYREEENGRGNFPPRFSGLQFPNYSSELNVNALELDDSALYLCASSRSGSPYNEQFFGPGTRLTVL.

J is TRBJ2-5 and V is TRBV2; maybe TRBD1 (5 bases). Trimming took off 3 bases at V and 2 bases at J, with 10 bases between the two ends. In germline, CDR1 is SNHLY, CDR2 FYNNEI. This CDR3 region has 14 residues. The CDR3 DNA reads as TGTGCCAGCAGTGATGGACAAGGACAAGAGACCCAGTACTTC. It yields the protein CASSDGQGQETQYF.

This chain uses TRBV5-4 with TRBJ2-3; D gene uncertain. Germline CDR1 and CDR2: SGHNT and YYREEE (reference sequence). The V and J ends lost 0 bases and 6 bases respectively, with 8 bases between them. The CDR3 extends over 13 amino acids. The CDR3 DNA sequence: TGTGCCAGCAGCTTGGCCGGGTTTGATACGCAGTATTTT. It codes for CASSLAGFDTQYF.